The 25 T cell receptor beta chains reported below all come from one sample, sequenced in a study of blood T cell repertoires in COVID-19. Generated by immunoSEQ multiplex PCR, the TCRdb table keeps only in-frame clones and is missing some. Found here are 75,000 to 85,000 clones, approximately 85% of them singletons; the top ten hold 9.5% to 12%. What was sequenced was peripheral blood. Source of these receptors: a man aged 60 to 75 with COVID-19, enrolled during active disease.

This clone was seen once. This chain joins TRBV18 and TRBJ1-1; D is ambiguous. The germline V gene has CDR1 KGHSH and CDR2 LQKENI. CDR3 size: 16 residues. Trimming removed 1 base at V and 1 base at J, with 13 bases between. The CDR3 DNA follows: TGTGCCAGCTCACCACAAAACAAGGCGGAGAACACTGAAGCTTTCTTT. It codes for CASSPQNKAENTEAFF.

The count of this clone is one. CDR3 in amino acids: CASSFYRAEIHTF. CDR3 DNA sequence: TGTGCCAGCAGCTTCTACAGGGCGGAAATACACACCTTC. The chain carries TRBV13 and TRBJ1-2; D perhaps matches TRBD1 (6 bases). Germline V CDR1 and CDR2: PRHDT, FYEKMQ (reference sequence). This CDR3 comprises 13 residues. The ends were cut back, 3 bases at V and 12 bases at J, with 17 bases in the middle.

The chain employs TRBV7-3 and TRBJ1-2; 10 positions match TRBD1. The CDR3 totals 17 residues. CDR1 SGHTA and CDR2 FQGTGA come from the germline V gene. V dropped 4 bases and J dropped 4; count of bases not matched to a gene: 12. The CDR3 nucleotides read TGTGCCAGCAGCTCGGTGGGACGGGACAGGGGAGGCTATGGCTACACCTTC. Protein product: CASSSVGRDRGGYGYTF.

In the case of this clone: Mismatch with germline at one junction end may stem from a read error. J is TRBJ2-7 and V is TRBV2; 7 bases are shared with TRBD2. The CDR3 sequence is 13 residues long. Germline V gene sequence: CDR1 SNHLY, CDR2 FYNNEI. DNA for the CDR3: TGTGCCAGCAGTGAAGGCCCTAGGCAGCGGGGTTTATGG. Translating gives CASSEGPRQRGLW.

The chain employs TRBV28 and TRBJ2-3, with 11 bases that match TRBD2. J lost 1 base, V lost 4 bases, and 10 bases had no gene match. The CDR3 runs 18 residues. The germline V gene encodes CDR1 MDHEN and CDR2 SYDVKM. CDR3 sequence reads: CASSSGTSGLTGTDTQYF. CDR3 nucleotide sequence: TGTGCCAGCAGTTCAGGGACTAGCGGACTAACAGGCACAGATACGCAGTATTTT.

The rearrangement uses TRBV7-3 and TRBJ2-1; TRBD1 matches 8 bases. Trimming took 2 bases from V and 7 from J; bases not matched to a gene: 4. There are 14 residues in the CDR3. Germline CDR1 and CDR2: SGHTA and FQGTGA. CDR3 bases: TGTGCCAGCAGCTTACCCGGACAGGGAAATGAGCAGTTCTTC. The encoded protein is CASSLPGQGNEQFF.

The chain recombines TRBV20-1 with TRBJ1-2; TRBD1 might be the D (5 bases). Deletions cut 3 bases from V and 4 bases from J, with 12 bases between. Germline V lookup: CDR1 DFQATT, CDR2 SNEGSKA (reference sequence). The CDR3 runs 13 residues. The CDR3 DNA sequence: TGCAGTGCTAGTATCGACAGCGCCTATGGCTACACCTTC. Translated, it gives CSASIDSAYGYTF.

A single count supports this clone. This chain joins TRBV7-3 and TRBJ2-1, with 9 bases aligning to TRBD2. The CDR3 contains 15 residues. With 4 bases clipped from V and 8 bases from J, the junction kept 9 bases outside the gene matches. Germline values: CDR1 SGHTA, CDR2 FQGTGA. In DNA, the CDR3 is TGTGCCAGCAGCTCAACGGCGGGAGGGCCCCATGAGCAGTTCTTC. Encoded protein: CASSSTAGGPHEQFF.

V usage is TRBV5-5 and J usage is TRBJ2-1; 12 bases line up with TRBD2. With V trimmed by 0 bases and J by 2 bases, 6 bases remained unmatched. CDR3 length: 18 amino acids. Germline loops: CDR1 SGHKS, CDR2 YYEKEE (reference sequence). The CDR3 spells CASSLAPTSGSPYNEQFF. CDR3 bases: TGTGCCAGCAGCTTGGCCCCGACTAGCGGGAGCCCCTACAATGAGCAGTTCTTC. Full variable domain (rest looked up from reference TRBV5-5 and TRBJ2-1): DAGVTQSPTHLIKTRGQQVTLRCSPISGHKSVSWYQQVLGQGPQFIFQYYEKEERGRGNFPDRFSARQFPNYSSELNVNALLLGDSALYLCASSLAPTSGSPYNEQFFGPGTRLTVL.

This chain connects TRBV6-5 to TRBJ2-1; D possibly corresponds to TRBD1 (5 bases). CDR3 length: 14 amino acids. V was pared by 6 bases and J by 2 bases, with 11 bases between. CDR1 and CDR2 from the germline V gene are MNHEY and SVGAGI. Here the CDR3 DNA reads TGTGCCAGCAGCCGGACACCAGCCTACAATGAGCAGTTCTTC. Amino acid sequence: CASSRTPAYNEQFF.

The rearrangement uses TRBV29-1 and TRBJ2-3, with 10 bases matching TRBD2. This CDR3 has 13 amino acids. Unmatched junction bases numbered 4, after V lost 4 bases and J lost 6 bases. Germline assignment: CDR1 SQVTM and CDR2 ANQGSEA. CDR3 residues: CSVGLAGVDTQYF. The CDR3 DNA is TGCAGCGTTGGGCTAGCGGGAGTCGATACGCAGTATTTT.

The chain couples TRBV19 to TRBJ2-7; 12 positions agree with TRBD2. Germline trimming cut 9 bases from V and 2 bases from J; bases unmatched to any gene: 2. The CDR3 runs to 13 residues. Germline CDR1 is LNHDA and CDR2 is SQIVND (reference sequence). CDR3: CASRTSGAYEQYF. The CDR3 DNA follows: TGTGCCAGCCGGACTAGCGGGGCCTACGAGCAGTACTTC.

V and J are TRBV5-1 and TRBJ2-7, with D perhaps matching TRBD2 (5 bases). The germline CDR1 and CDR2 sequences are SGHRS and YFSETQ. The CDR3 consists of 16 residues. The germline V and J ends were trimmed by 4 bases and 0 bases, with 17 bases remaining between them. The CDR3 protein is CASSVMPGLASYEQYF. CDR3 coding DNA: TGCGCCAGCAGCGTAATGCCGGGTCTAGCCTCCTACGAGCAGTACTTC.

The chain is built from TRBV7-2 and TRBJ1-5; D remains unclear. The germline CDR1 and CDR2 sequences are SGHTA and FQGNSA. The CDR3 is 15 amino acids. The V and J ends lost 1 base and 5 bases respectively, with 12 bases between them. DNA for the CDR3: TGTGCCAGCAGCTTAGGATATCTCGGAGATCAGCCCCAGCATTTT. Protein: CASSLGYLGDQPQHF.

The table lists this clone with a few counts. The chain joins TRBV6-5 to TRBJ1-2; perhaps TRBD1 as D (6 bases). CDR3 length: 15 amino acids. Germline V gene data show CDR1 as MNHEY and CDR2 as SVGAGI. V was cut by 7 bases and J by 4 bases, with 19 bases left in between. The CDR3 nucleotides read TGTGCCAGCACCTCAACCCCGGGACACCTCTATGGCTACACCTTC. This gives the protein CASTSTPGHLYGYTF.

V and J are TRBV6-1 and TRBJ2-1; 8 bases line up with TRBD2. The trim removed 3 bases at V and 0 bases at J, leaving 1 base unmatched. The CDR3 loop spans 15 amino acids. Germline V gives CDR1 MNHNS, CDR2 SASEGT. The CDR3 sequence: CASSDSGTSYNEQFF. As DNA, the CDR3 is TGTGCCAGCAGTGATAGCGGGACCTCCTACAATGAGCAGTTCTTC.

This chain connects TRBV28 to TRBJ2-7; D perhaps matches TRBD2 (6 bases). Trimming stripped 2 bases from V and 3 bases from J, with 14 bases between. Germline CDR1 is MDHEN and CDR2 is SYDVKM. The CDR3 is 15 amino acids. The CDR3 spells CASSLPWQGGYEQYF. The CDR3 DNA reads TGTGCCAGCAGTTTACCCTGGCAGGGAGGCTACGAGCAGTACTTC.

This sequence joins TRBV12-5 and TRBJ2-1; 8 bases are a match to TRBD2. Per the germline V gene, CDR1 is LGHNT and CDR2 is FRNRAP. The CDR3 has 18 amino acids. V was pared by 1 base and J by 7 bases, with 15 bases of the junction left unmatched. CDR3 sequence: CASGLGLLFSGAGNEQFF. CDR3 nucleotides: TGTGCTAGTGGTTTGGGACTCCTTTTTAGCGGGGCAGGTAATGAGCAGTTCTTC.

The chain employs TRBV5-1 and TRBJ1-2; D gene uncertain. Looked up from germline, CDR1 is SGHRS and CDR2 is YFSETQ. The CDR3 spans 13 residues. V lost 0 bases and J 5 bases, leaving 8 bases between the germline ends. The CDR3 region has the DNA TGCGCCAGCAGCTTGGCCGTAGCATATGGCTACACCTTC. It codes for CASSLAVAYGYTF.

The chain joins TRBV11-2 to TRBJ2-2, with 8 bases aligning to TRBD1. Germline assignment: CDR1 SGHAT and CDR2 FQNNGV. This CDR3 is built from 14 residues. With 4 bases clipped from V and 5 bases from J, the junction kept 3 bases outside the gene matches. CDR3: CASSSQGGTGELFF. The CDR3 bases are TGTGCCAGCAGCTCACAGGGGGGTACCGGGGAGCTGTTTTTT. Full variable domain (outside the CDR3, taken from reference TRBV11-2 and TRBJ2-2): EAGVAQSPRYKIIEKRQSVAFWCNPISGHATLYWYQQILGQGPKLLIQFQNNGVVDDSQLPKDRFSAERLKGVDSTLKIQPAKLEDSAVYLCASSSQGGTGELFFGEGSRLTVL.

The J gene is TRBJ2-1, the V gene TRBV2, with TRBD1 matching over 10 bases. The CDR3 extends over 13 amino acids. From germline, CDR1 is SNHLY and CDR2 FYNNEI. V was pared by 6 bases and J by 8 bases, with 4 bases of the junction left unmatched. The CDR3 loop reads CASSSGQGDEQFF. In DNA form, the CDR3 reads TGTGCCAGCAGCAGCGGACAGGGGGATGAGCAGTTCTTC. Full variable domain (rest looked up from reference TRBV2 and TRBJ2-1): EPEVTQTPSHQVTQMGQEVILRCVPISNHLYFYWYRQILGQKVEFLVSFYNNEISEKSEIFDDQFSVERPDGSNFTLKIRSTKLEDSAMYFCASSSGQGDEQFFGPGTRLTVL.

The chain combines TRBV19 with TRBJ1-5, with 7 bases aligning to TRBD1. J lost 3 bases, V lost 4 bases, and 6 bases had no gene match. The CDR3 has 15 amino acids. Germline V gene lookup returns CDR1 LNHDA and CDR2 SQIVND (reference sequence). The CDR3 loop reads CASSTQGVNNQPQHF. The DNA of the CDR3 is TGTGCCAGTAGTACTCAGGGGGTGAACAATCAGCCCCAGCATTTT. Filled out from reference TRBV19 and TRBJ1-5, the complete variable domain reads DGGITQSPKYLFRKEGQNVTLSCEQNLNHDAMYWYRQDPGQGLRLIYYSQIVNDFQKGDIAEGYSVSREKKESFPLTVTSAQKNPTAFYLCASSTQGVNNQPQHFGDGTRLSIL.

The chain couples TRBV2 to TRBJ1-1; D perhaps matches TRBD1 (5 bases). The CDR3 covers 13 residues. Trimming left V 3 bases short and J 3 bases short, with 8 bases between. The germline V gene encodes CDR1 SNHLY and CDR2 FYNNEI. The CDR3 region is CASSDRADTEAFF. For the CDR3, the DNA is TGTGCCAGCAGTGACAGGGCGGACACTGAAGCTTTCTTT.

The rearrangement links TRBV19 to TRBJ2-5; D perhaps matches TRBD2 (5 bases). This CDR3 is 14 amino acids long. In germline, CDR1 is LNHDA, CDR2 SQIVND (reference sequence). V gave up 3 bases and J gave up 2 bases, with 10 bases separating them. The chain's CDR3 is CASSMDSVQETQYF. The CDR3, as DNA: TGTGCCAGTAGTATGGATAGCGTACAAGAGACCCAGTACTTC.

CDR3 protein: CASSQRRGLDGYTF. In nucleotides, the CDR3 is TGTGCCAGCAGCCAAAGGAGAGGGCTTGATGGCTACACCTTC. This chain links TRBV13 with TRBJ1-2; unclear D gene. Germline V gene sequence: CDR1 PRHDT, CDR2 FYEKMQ (reference sequence). The V gene lost 5 bases and the J gene lost 6 bases, with 16 bases spanning the gap. The CDR3 covers 14 residues.